Below are 21 T cell receptor beta chains sequenced from a single sample in a study of blood T cell repertoires in COVID-19. Only in-frame clones appear in the TCRdb table, and some are missing; sequencing was by immunoSEQ multiplex PCR. The sample carries about 220,000 clones, approximately 90% recorded once. Material: PBMCs or T cells enriched from blood (not recorded which). Source of these receptors: a young woman who had recovered from COVID-19.

The V call is TRBV18, the J call TRBJ2-7, with 9 bases aligning to TRBD1. Germline V gene sequence: CDR1 KGHSH, CDR2 LQKENI. With V trimmed by 5 bases and J by 1 base, 3 bases remained unmatched. CDR3 length: 14 residues. DNA for the CDR3: TGTGCCAGCTCAGGACAGGGGCGATCCTACGAGCAGTACTTC. This translates into CASSGQGRSYEQYF. The entire variable domain, with the rest obtained from reference TRBV18 and TRBJ2-7, is as follows: NAGVMQNPRHLVRRRGQEARLRCSPMKGHSHVYWYRQLPEEGLKFMVYLQKENIIDESGMPKERFSAEFPKEGPSILRIQQVVRGDSAAYFCASSGQGRSYEQYFGPGTRLTVT.

The chain carries TRBV29-1 and TRBJ1-2, with no clear D. Trimming cost V 1 base and J 6 bases, with 12 bases left between them. Germline loops: CDR1 SQVTM, CDR2 ANQGSEA. This CDR3 has 13 amino acids. CDR3 protein: CSVEGFSGHGYTF. In DNA, the CDR3 is TGCAGCGTTGAAGGGTTCAGTGGGCATGGCTACACCTTC.

V is TRBV19 and J is TRBJ1-2, with no clear D. The CDR3 is 14 amino acids. Germline values: CDR1 LNHDA, CDR2 SQIVND (reference sequence). The V gene lost 1 base and the J gene lost 0 bases, with 6 bases spanning the gap. The CDR3 loop is CASSIGQSNYGYTF. Written as DNA, the CDR3 is TGTGCCAGTAGTATAGGGCAGTCTAACTATGGCTACACCTTC.

V is TRBV9 and J is TRBJ2-1; 11 bases map to TRBD2. The junction had 7 bases not matched to a gene; V was cut back by 4 bases and J by 4 bases. The germline V gene has CDR1 SGDLS and CDR2 YYNGEE. The length of the CDR3 is 16 residues. The CDR3 spells CASSPYIAGGYNEQFF. The DNA of the CDR3 is TGTGCCAGCAGCCCCTACATAGCGGGGGGGTACAATGAGCAGTTCTTC.

J is TRBJ2-7 and V is TRBV7-2; D remains unclear. V lost 2 bases, J lost 1 base, and 6 bases lay in between. CDR1 and CDR2 from the germline V gene are SGHTA and FQGNSA. This CDR3 contains 13 residues. CDR3 region: CASSLSVSYEQYF. CDR3 bases: TGTGCCAGCAGCTTATCCGTGTCCTACGAGCAGTACTTC.

The chain has TRBV6-1 and TRBJ1-2; D is possibly TRBD1 (6 bases). The ends were cut back, 1 base at V and 7 bases at J, with 16 bases in the middle. Germline assignment: CDR1 MNHNS and CDR2 SASEGT. The length of the CDR3 is 15 residues. CDR3 sequence: CASSEVDGRGVGYTF. The CDR3 DNA is TGTGCCAGCAGTGAAGTGGATGGCAGGGGAGTTGGCTACACCTTC.

The chain combines TRBV11-2 with TRBJ2-7; D not certain. The V and J ends lost 8 bases and 3 bases respectively, with 11 bases between them. CDR1 and CDR2 (germline): SGHAT, FQNNGV. The length of the CDR3 is 12 residues. CDR3 amino acids: CASGTGLYEQYF. For the CDR3, the DNA is TGTGCCAGCGGTACGGGTCTCTACGAGCAGTACTTC.

Here the CDR3 reads CASSLGRGQGGLGYTF. The CDR3, as DNA: TGTGCCAGTAGCCTCGGCCGAGGACAGGGGGGTCTTGGCTACACCTTC. The J gene is TRBJ1-2, the V gene TRBV19; 10 bases line up with TRBD1. This CDR3 spans 16 amino acids. Germline V lookup: CDR1 LNHDA, CDR2 SQIVND (reference sequence). The V and J ends lost 6 bases and 7 bases, in that order; junction bases with no gene match: 14.

The gene calls are TRBV7-2 and TRBJ1-3; tentative D call: TRBD1 (5 bases). The germline CDR1 and CDR2 sequences are SGHTA and FQGNSA. Trimming removed 2 bases from V and 5 bases from J, with 16 bases in between. This CDR3 is built from 16 residues. CDR3 nucleotide sequence: TGTGCCAGCAGCTTAAGGACTCGGGGGTTTAGAAACACCATATATTTT. Translated: CASSLRTRGFRNTIYF.

This rearrangement joins TRBV4-1 to TRBJ1-1, with a weak D call TRBD1 (6 bases). From germline, CDR1 is MGHRA and CDR2 YSYEKL. The CDR3 contains 13 residues. The V end was cut by 7 bases, the J end by 5 bases, with 14 bases between. The CDR3 loop reads CASTRGIGTEAFF. CDR3 bases: TGCGCCAGCACGAGGGGGATCGGTACTGAAGCTTTCTTT.

The chain links TRBV7-2 to TRBJ2-7; D gene unclear. CDR1 is SGHTA and CDR2 is FQGNSA in the germline V gene. V shed 1 base and J shed 2 bases, with 12 bases lying between them. The CDR3 runs to 15 residues. The CDR3 loop reads CASSLGTVGPYEQYF. The CDR3 nucleotides are TGTGCCAGCAGCTTAGGAACGGTGGGCCCCTACGAGCAGTACTTC.

In this sample, this clone turned up a few times. This chain uses TRBV9 with TRBJ1-2; 8 bases are shared with TRBD1. The CDR3 length is 16 residues. The V and J ends lost 4 bases and 7 bases, in that order; junction bases with no gene match: 15. Germline CDR1 is SGDLS and CDR2 is YYNGEE. The CDR3 spells CASSRQGRWHFRGYTF. CDR3 bases: TGTGCCAGCAGCCGACAGGGGAGGTGGCATTTTCGTGGCTACACCTTC.

The sample holds a few counts of this clone. The chain carries TRBV7-3 and TRBJ2-1; D remains ambiguous. CDR3 length: 15 residues. The germline CDR1 and CDR2 sequences are SGHTA and FQGTGA. Trimming took 5 bases from V and 0 from J, leaving 11 bases between them. The CDR3 DNA reads as TGTGCCAGCAGCAATCCCGAGAGCTCCTACAATGAGCAGTTCTTC. The encoded protein is CASSNPESSYNEQFF.

The chain employs TRBV12-3 or TRBV12-4 and TRBJ1-2; D is unresolved. Deletions cut 6 bases from V and 9 bases from J, with 14 bases between. CDR3 length equals 12 residues. CDR3: CASSRRDMRYTF. The CDR3 DNA is TGTGCCAGCAGCCGCCGGGATATGCGCTACACCTTC.

This clone was counted a single time. This sequence joins TRBV7-6 and TRBJ2-2; 13 bases fit TRBD2. Germline lookup yields CDR1 SGHVS and CDR2 FNYEAQ. CDR3 length: 18 residues. The junction had 7 bases not matched to a gene; V was cut back by 1 base and J by 5 bases. CDR3 in amino acids: CASSLGPTSGGATGELFF. The CDR3, as DNA: TGTGCCAGCAGCTTAGGCCCCACTAGCGGGGGGGCGACCGGGGAGCTGTTTTTT.

The chain recombines TRBV25-1 with TRBJ1-4, with D maybe TRBD1 (6 bases). Looked up from germline, CDR1 is MGHDK and CDR2 is SYGVNS. The CDR3 is made up of 14 amino acids. Trimming pared 1 base from V and 4 bases from J, leaving 7 bases between. The CDR3 region has the DNA TGTGCCAGCAGTGAATGGGGGCGTAATGAAAAACTGTTTTTT. Its protein is CASSEWGRNEKLFF.

This clone was recorded a few times. The chain links TRBV4-3 to TRBJ1-2; D gene uncertain. The length of the CDR3 is 14 residues. In germline, CDR1 is LGHNA, CDR2 YSLEER. With 0 bases removed from V and 5 bases from J, the gap between germline ends came to 10 bases. The CDR3 DNA reads as TGCGCCAGCAGCCAAGATCGGGTCCTGTATGGCTACACCTTC. Its protein product is CASSQDRVLYGYTF.

The J gene is TRBJ2-3, the V gene TRBV19; D might be TRBD2 (5 bases). This CDR3 contains 15 residues. V lost 6 bases to trimming and J lost 0 bases, with 13 bases between them. CDR1 is LNHDA, CDR2 SQIVND, per germline (reference sequence). The CDR3 nucleotides are TGTGCCAGTAGGACGAGCGGAACTAGCACAGATACGCAGTATTTT. Translated: CASRTSGTSTDTQYF.

The chain recombines TRBV11-2 with TRBJ1-5, with 8 bases lining up with TRBD1. The junction had 9 bases not matched to a gene; V was cut back by 3 bases and J by 2 bases. Germline CDR1 SGHAT, CDR2 FQNNGV. CDR3 length equals 17 residues. Written as DNA, the CDR3 is TGTGCCAGCAGCTTTGAGGGGCAGACAGGGGGCAATCAGCCCCAGCATTTT. Amino acids: CASSFEGQTGGNQPQHF.

The chain carries TRBV25-1 and TRBJ1-1; 8 bases are a match to TRBD1. Germline V gives CDR1 MGHDK, CDR2 SYGVNS. The CDR3 runs to 15 residues. V was pared by 2 bases and J by 5 bases, with 7 bases of the junction left unmatched. The CDR3 nucleotides are TGTGCCAGCAGTGAACCTGGGACAGGCTTTACTGAAGCTTTCTTT. This encodes CASSEPGTGFTEAFF.

This chain uses TRBV7-2 with TRBJ1-1; possibly TRBD1 for D (6 bases). CDR3 length equals 14 residues. Germline V gives CDR1 SGHTA, CDR2 FQGNSA. V lost 8 bases and J lost 0, with 13 bases in between. The DNA of the CDR3 is TGTGCCAGCGGGACACAGGTCCTGAACACTGAAGCTTTCTTT. Translation: CASGTQVLNTEAFF. Full variable domain (missing parts from reference TRBV7-2 and TRBJ1-1): GAGVSQSPSNKVTEKGKDVELRCDPISGHTALYWYRQSLGQGLEFLIYFQGNSAPDKSGLPSDRFSAERTGGSVSTLTIQRTQQEDSAVYLCASGTQVLNTEAFFGQGTRLTVV.